These 27 T cell receptor beta chains originate from one sample sequenced in a study of OX40 agonist ivuxolimab in advanced cancers. Using immunoSEQ multiplex PCR, the repertoire was profiled, and TCRdb retains in-frame clones only, with some absent. Of tens of thousands of clones listed, about nine tenths were seen once; the top ten hold approximately 7.7%. The sample was CD4+ or CD8+ T cells sorted from blood, taken in a trial of the OX40 agonist ivuxolimab. Receptor source: an adult with an advanced solid tumor such as melanoma, head and neck, liver or kidney cancer.

The chain joins TRBV5-6 to TRBJ2-7; TRBD2 matches at 10 bases. V trimming: 2 bases; J trimming: 3 bases; junction bases outside the gene matches: 2. The CDR3 runs to 14 residues. CDR1 is SGHDT, CDR2 YYEEEE, per germline. This chain's CDR3 is CASSLGLADYEQYF. The CDR3 DNA sequence: TGTGCCAGCAGCTTAGGACTAGCGGACTACGAGCAGTACTTC.

The rearrangement joins TRBV25-1 to TRBJ2-5; D is perhaps TRBD2 (6 bases). The length of the CDR3 is 16 residues. The germline V gene encodes CDR1 MGHDK and CDR2 SYGVNS. Trimming stripped 2 bases from V and 5 bases from J, with 18 bases between. CDR3: CASSENINWGDETQYF. The CDR3 DNA reads TGTGCCAGCAGTGAAAATATTAATTGGGGGGACGAGACCCAGTACTTC.

The CDR3 sequence: CASSLRQGEVYGYTF. CDR3 DNA sequence: TGTGCCAGCAGTTTACGACAGGGGGAAGTTTATGGCTACACCTTC. The V gene is TRBV28, the J gene TRBJ1-2; 9 bases line up with TRBD1. The trim removed 2 bases at V and 5 bases at J, leaving 6 bases unmatched. This CDR3 region has 15 residues. Germline CDR1 MDHEN, CDR2 SYDVKM.

This chain uses TRBV21-1 with TRBJ2-7; the table's D call of TRBD2 was not tested on the DNA. TRBV21-1 is noted as a pseudogene. This CDR3 has 14 amino acids. CDR3: CASSMGGFSYEQYF. CDR3 nucleotide sequence: TGTGCCAGCAGTATGGGGGGATTCTCCTACGAGCAGTACTTC.

The chain recombines TRBV9 with TRBJ2-7, with 8 bases matching TRBD2. The CDR3 consists of 13 residues. Unmatched junction bases numbered 6, after V lost 5 bases and J lost 5 bases. Germline assignment: CDR1 SGDLS and CDR2 YYNGEE. The chain's CDR3 is CASRASGSHEQYF. The CDR3 DNA is TGTGCCAGCAGGGCCAGCGGGAGTCACGAGCAGTACTTC.

The rearrangement joins TRBV19 to TRBJ2-1; 7 bases agree with TRBD1. The CDR3 has 15 amino acids. Unmatched junction bases numbered 2, after V lost 3 bases and J lost 0 bases. The germline V gene encodes CDR1 LNHDA and CDR2 SQIVND (reference sequence). The DNA of the CDR3 is TGTGCCAGTAGTATTGGGGACAGCTCCTACAATGAGCAGTTCTTC. This codes for CASSIGDSSYNEQFF.

The genes are TRBV5-6 and TRBJ2-6; D is perhaps TRBD1 or TRBD2 (5 bases each). CDR3 size: 19 residues. Germline loops: CDR1 SGHDT, CDR2 YYEEEE. V was pared by 2 bases and J by 3 bases, with 21 bases between. The CDR3 region has the DNA TGTGCCAGCAGCTTATTATCCGGGACGGTCGTAGGTGGGGCCAACGTCCTGACTTTC. This sequence encodes CASSLLSGTVVGGANVLTF.

The chain employs TRBV19 and TRBJ1-2; TRBD1 agrees at 8 bases. Germline V CDR1 and CDR2: LNHDA, SQIVND (reference sequence). The J segment lost 2 bases and the V segment lost 5 bases, leaving 10 bases of the junction unmatched. The CDR3 sequence is 16 residues long. For the CDR3, the DNA is TGTGCCAGTAGTGAGACGTCAGGGGGCGCAAACTATGGCTACACCTTC. This translates into CASSETSGGANYGYTF.

V and J are TRBV18 and TRBJ2-7, with no clear D. CDR1 and CDR2 from the germline V gene are KGHSH and LQKENI. Between the trimmed V and J ends, which lost 0 bases and 0 bases, there was a span of 9 bases. The CDR3 spans 15 residues. This CDR3 reads CASSPPGLSSYEQYF. The CDR3 nucleotides read TGTGCCAGCTCACCACCCGGATTAAGCTCCTACGAGCAGTACTTC.

Here the CDR3 reads CASSEVGSGSWFGELFF. The CDR3 DNA is TGTGCCAGCAGTGAAGTAGGTAGCGGGAGTTGGTTCGGGGAGCTGTTTTTT. The J gene is TRBJ2-2, the V gene TRBV6-1, with 9 bases identical to TRBD2. Germline values: CDR1 MNHNS, CDR2 SASEGT. The ends lost 1 base at V and 7 bases at J; junction bases unmatched: 10. The CDR3 extends over 17 amino acids.

This clone was counted a few times. J is TRBJ1-1 and V is TRBV21-1. TRBV21-1 is labeled a pseudogene. There are 11 residues in the CDR3. DNA of the CDR3: TGTGCCAGCAGCCGGGGTGATGAAGCTTTCTTT. It specifies CASSRGDEAFF.

The rearrangement uses TRBV18 and TRBJ2-7; D possibly corresponds to TRBD2 (5 bases). The germline CDR1 and CDR2 sequences are KGHSH and LQKENI. V lost 3 bases to trimming and J lost 7 bases, with 10 bases between them. This CDR3 has 12 residues. This CDR3 reads CASSPGAPEQYF. The CDR3 nucleotides read TGTGCCAGCTCACCGGGAGCACCGGAGCAGTACTTC.

This clone was detected ten times or more. The chain has TRBV14 and TRBJ2-1; a weak D match, TRBD2 (5 bases). Trimming pared 3 bases from V and 2 bases from J, leaving 11 bases between. CDR1 is SGHDN and CDR2 is FVKESK in the germline V gene. The CDR3 consists of 15 residues. The CDR3 DNA reads as TGTGCCAGCAGCCAGAGTCGTAGCGCCTACAATGAGCAGTTCTTC. Its protein product is CASSQSRSAYNEQFF.

CDR3 loop: CASSPTTGLGGLVYNEQFF. DNA of the CDR3: TGCGCCAGCAGCCCAACTACGGGTCTCGGTGGGCTAGTCTACAATGAGCAGTTCTTC. The genes are TRBV5-1 and TRBJ2-1; D gene ambiguous. V was clipped by 4 bases and J by 3 bases, with 26 bases between them. The CDR3 extends over 19 amino acids. Germline loops: CDR1 SGHRS, CDR2 YFSETQ. Full variable domain (rest looked up from reference TRBV5-1 and TRBJ2-1): KAGVTQTPRYLIKTRGQQVTLSCSPISGHRSVSWYQQTPGQGLQFLFEYFSETQRNKGNFPGRFSGRQFSNSRSEMNVSTLELGDSALYLCASSPTTGLGGLVYNEQFFGPGTRLTVL.

The chain joins TRBV7-2 to TRBJ1-2, with D perhaps matching TRBD1 (5 bases). Per the germline V gene, CDR1 is SGHTA and CDR2 is FQGNSA. Trimming left V 5 bases short and J 10 bases short, with 14 bases between. The CDR3 is made up of 12 amino acids. The CDR3 region is CASSQPGRNYTF. The CDR3 DNA sequence: TGTGCCAGCAGCCAGCCGGGACGGAACTACACCTTC.

The chain is built from TRBV6-5 and TRBJ2-7; possible D gene TRBD1, 5 bases. The CDR3 is 14 residues long. Trimming stripped 8 bases from V and 3 bases from J, with 17 bases between. CDR1 is MNHEY and CDR2 is SVGAGI in the germline V gene. The CDR3 sequence: CASRMTEEGYEQYF. The CDR3 DNA follows: TGTGCCAGCCGAATGACAGAGGAAGGCTACGAGCAGTACTTC.

The chain links TRBV11-2 to TRBJ1-4; unclear D gene. Trimming took 3 bases from V and 1 from J, leaving 3 bases between them. Germline V gene lookup returns CDR1 SGHAT and CDR2 FQNNGV. The CDR3 runs to 13 residues. The CDR3 is CASSFLTNEKLFF. DNA for the CDR3: TGTGCCAGCAGCTTTCTAACTAATGAAAAACTGTTTTTT.

This clone was observed once. J is TRBJ2-3 and V is TRBV7-8; D unclear. There are 14 residues in the CDR3. V gave up 2 bases and J gave up 4 bases, with 10 bases separating them. Per the germline V gene, CDR1 is SGHVS and CDR2 is FQNEAQ. This chain's CDR3 is CASSLWGRADTQYF. CDR3 sequence (DNA): TGTGCCAGCAGCTTATGGGGTAGAGCAGATACGCAGTATTTT.

The chain links TRBV5-1 to TRBJ2-7; 10 positions match TRBD2. Germline CDR1 and CDR2: SGHRS and YFSETQ. The J segment lost 6 bases and the V segment lost 1 base, leaving 7 bases of the junction unmatched. There are 15 residues in the CDR3. For the CDR3, the DNA is TGCGCCAGCAGCTTGACGCTAGCGGGAGCGGTCGAGCAGTACTTC. This encodes CASSLTLAGAVEQYF.

In this sample, this clone turned up once. The rearrangement links TRBV27 to TRBJ1-1, with a tentative D call TRBD1 (6 bases). V was pared by 0 bases and J by 2 bases, with 10 bases between. Looked up from germline, CDR1 is MNHEY and CDR2 is SMNVEV (reference sequence). The CDR3 contains 15 residues. The CDR3 loop is CASSLSRQANTEAFF. CDR3 in DNA: TGTGCCAGCAGTTTATCGAGACAGGCAAACACTGAAGCTTTCTTT.

The rearrangement joins TRBV11-3 to TRBJ2-3; 13 nucleotides align to TRBD2. The V and J ends lost 5 bases and 1 base, in that order; junction bases with no gene match: 3. The CDR3 loop spans 16 amino acids. Germline-derived CDR1 and CDR2 are SGHNT and YENEEA. CDR3 in DNA: TGTGCCAGCAGCCCTGGGACTAGCGGGGGCACAGATACGCAGTATTTT. Its protein is CASSPGTSGGTDTQYF.

This chain links TRBV5-1 with TRBJ2-1; 7 nucleotides agree with TRBD2. CDR1 is SGHRS and CDR2 is YFSETQ in the germline V gene. J was trimmed by 5 bases and V by 2 bases; bases with no gene match: 7. The CDR3 covers 15 residues. CDR3 sequence: CASSFGGRANNEQFF. CDR3 DNA sequence: TGCGCCAGCAGCTTCGGGGGGAGGGCCAACAATGAGCAGTTCTTC.

This clone was seen only a few times. This chain links TRBV15 with TRBJ2-2; D is uncertain. Germline loops: CDR1 LNHNV, CDR2 YYDKDF (reference sequence). The CDR3 has 15 amino acids. V lost 0 bases and J lost 1, with 6 bases in between. Written as DNA, the CDR3 is TGTGCCACCAGCAGAGATCTGCTGAACACCGGGGAGCTGTTTTTT. The encoded protein is CATSRDLLNTGELFF.

J is TRBJ2-3 and V is TRBV2; 8 bases are a match to TRBD1. Germline V gives CDR1 SNHLY, CDR2 FYNNEI. The V segment lost 11 bases and the J segment 1 base; nucleotides outside the gene matches: 5. The CDR3 runs to 13 residues. The CDR3 DNA reads TGTGCCCGCGGGACAGGAGGCACAGATACGCAGTATTTT. Protein sequence: CARGTGGTDTQYF.

V usage is TRBV19 and J usage is TRBJ2-4; D may be TRBD2 (5 bases). Germline V gene sequence: CDR1 LNHDA, CDR2 SQIVND (reference sequence). The V end lost 3 bases, the J end lost 5 bases, and 8 bases lay between the germline ends. The CDR3 loop spans 13 amino acids. The CDR3 sequence: CASSIGNENIQYF. CDR3 DNA: TGTGCCAGTAGTATCGGGAATGAAAACATTCAGTACTTC.

This chain uses TRBV28 with TRBJ1-1; no reliable D call. CDR3 length: 12 amino acids. V shed 3 bases and J shed 6 bases, with 8 bases lying between them. The germline CDR1 and CDR2 sequences are MDHEN and SYDVKM. The CDR3 nucleotides read TGTGCCAGCAGTTTGCCCAGTCCTGAAGCTTTCTTT. This sequence encodes CASSLPSPEAFF.

The J gene is TRBJ2-5, the V gene TRBV6-6; TRBD2 might be the D (5 bases). Deletions cut 0 bases from V and 2 bases from J, with 13 bases between. Germline-derived CDR1 and CDR2 are MNHNY and SVGAGI (reference sequence). The CDR3 spans 16 residues. The CDR3 reads CASSYSIGGGQETQYF. The CDR3 nucleotides are TGTGCCAGCAGTTACTCGATTGGAGGCGGTCAAGAGACCCAGTACTTC.